This TCR beta chain was identified in a study of T-cell memory formation after mild COVID-19. Study at large: Most TCR clusters belonged to a single donor. Notes on the study in general: CD4/CD8 balance held among clones contracting day 15 to 85, and later expanders leaned CD4+.

TCRdb redid the calling of the 5' RACE reads with MiXCR, one entry per CDR3 protein. Found here are about 310,000 distinct CDR3 sequences, approximately 19% of them singletons; the top ten hold roughly 21%. Of note for this clonotype: The antigen is unknown.

Germline V gene data show CDR1 as MNHNS and CDR2 as SASEGT. Trimming removed 4 bases from V and 7 bases from J; junction bases left unmatched: 6. This CDR3 comprises 13 residues. The chain couples TRBV6-1 to TRBJ2-7; the match to TRBD1 covers 8 bases. The sample consisted of PBMCs or a T cell subset sorted from them (not recorded which). This receptor was identified in a man aged 18 to 29 who had mild COVID-19 (a few samples of this study predate the infection). Cell type and time point are not known. CDR3 loop: CASSARTGLEQYV. CDR3 nucleotide sequence: TGTGCCAGCAGTGCTCGGACAGGGCTGGAGCAGTACGTC.